This TCR beta chain stems from a study of cytomegalovirus exposure and HLA in healthy donors. CDR3 length: 16 residues. In germline, CDR1 is MGHRA, CDR2 YSYEKL. With 0 bases removed from V and 0 bases from J, the gap between germline ends came to 9 bases. Using immunoSEQ multiplex PCR, the repertoire was profiled, and TCRdb retains in-frame clones only, with some absent. The table includes under 400,000 clones, more than 80% detected once. Details on this clone: Antigen specificity is unknown.

Whole-study findings and limits: Cytomegalovirus-associated status was assigned to around 160 TCR beta chains. Subsequent analysis revealed that first-cohort TCR clusters tended to co-occur in the 130 or so validation repertoires. In vitro, three CMV-associated chains proved specific for CMV antigens.

The sequence was collected from a woman aged 18 to 35 in good health and CMV-seronegative. The chain has TRBV4-1 and TRBJ1-3, with no clear D. Sample: PBMCs. CDR3 in DNA: TGCGCCAGCAGCCAAGAATCGACACGCTCTGGAAACACCATATATTTT. Protein sequence: CASSQESTRSGNTIYF.